Listed below are T cell receptor beta chains from one sample, sequenced in a study of blood T cell repertoires in COVID-19. Only in-frame clones appear in the TCRdb table, and some are missing; sequencing was by immunoSEQ multiplex PCR. The table records 150,000 to 200,000 clones, about 82% of them present only once. The sequencing input was peripheral blood. The receptors shown here come from a woman aged 30 to 39 with acute or convalescent COVID-19. The CDR3 runs from the conserved cysteine through the conserved F or W. The D gene is left open where the match is weak. Size is stated for part of the rows, as once, few or many counts, or as a class when the clone is expanded.

V gene: TRBV5-1; J gene: TRBJ2-3; clone size: -; D gene: TRBD2; CDR3 protein: CASSLGAGGLTDTQYF; CDR3 DNA: TGCGCCAGCAGCTTGGGAGCGGGGGGGCTGACAGATACGCAGTATTTT
V gene: TRBV28; J gene: TRBJ1-1; clone size: -; D gene: -; CDR3 protein: CASSLHQDTEAFF; CDR3 DNA: TGTGCCAGCAGTTTACACCAGGACACTGAAGCTTTCTTT
V gene: TRBV28; J gene: TRBJ2-7; clone size: -; D gene: TRBD2; CDR3 protein: CASSGSGGRASYEQYF; CDR3 DNA: TGTGCCAGCAGTGGTTCTGGCGGGAGGGCATCCTACGAGCAGTACTTC
V gene: TRBV29-1; J gene: TRBJ1-2; clone size: -; D gene: TRBD1; CDR3 protein: CSVGQGRGYGYTF; CDR3 DNA: TGCAGCGTTGGACAGGGGAGGGGGTATGGCTACACCTTC
V gene: TRBV7-3; J gene: TRBJ1-1; clone size: -; D gene: -; CDR3 protein: CASSLGQLNTEAFF; CDR3 DNA: TGTGCCAGCAGCTTAGGACAGCTGAACACTGAAGCTTTCTTT
V gene: TRBV10-3; J gene: TRBJ1-1; clone size: -; D gene: TRBD1; CDR3 protein: CAITQQGADTEAFF; CDR3 DNA: TGTGCCATCACTCAACAGGGGGCGGACACTGAAGCTTTCTTT
V gene: TRBV27; J gene: TRBJ2-5; clone size: -; D gene: TRBD2; CDR3 protein: CASSFSGGETQYF; CDR3 DNA: TGTGCCAGCAGTTTTTCGGGGGGGGAGACCCAGTACTTC
V gene: TRBV30; J gene: TRBJ1-1; clone size: few; D gene: -; CDR3 protein: CAWSQVYATEAFF; CDR3 DNA: TGTGCCTGGAGTCAGGTTTACGCCACTGAAGCTTTCTTT
V gene: TRBV15; J gene: TRBJ2-7; clone size: once; D gene: TRBD1; CDR3 protein: CATSRQGAGEQYF; CDR3 DNA: TGTGCCACCAGTCGACAGGGGGCAGGCGAGCAGTACTTC
V gene: TRBV28; J gene: TRBJ1-2; clone size: -; D gene: -; CDR3 protein: CASESSTGWLYGYTF; CDR3 DNA: TGTGCCAGCGAGTCCTCTACAGGGTGGCTCTATGGCTACACCTTC
V gene: TRBV5-1; J gene: TRBJ1-1; clone size: -; D gene: -; CDR3 protein: CASSSASGSAEAFF; CDR3 DNA: TGCGCCAGCAGCTCAGCGTCGGGGAGCGCTGAAGCTTTCTTT
V gene: TRBV28; J gene: TRBJ1-2; clone size: -; D gene: -; CDR3 protein: CASTQYDGYTF; CDR3 DNA: TGTGCCAGCACACAGTATGATGGCTACACCTTC
V gene: TRBV5-4; J gene: TRBJ2-1; clone size: once; D gene: TRBD2; CDR3 protein: CASSTGTSGGLYNEQFF; CDR3 DNA: TGTGCCAGCAGCACTGGGACTAGCGGGGGCCTTTACAATGAGCAGTTCTTC
V gene: TRBV7-9; J gene: TRBJ1-2; clone size: -; D gene: TRBD1; CDR3 protein: CASSSFGTAPYGYTF; CDR3 DNA: TGTGCCAGCAGCTCCTTCGGGACAGCCCCTTATGGCTACACCTTC
V gene: TRBV28; J gene: TRBJ2-6; clone size: -; D gene: -; CDR3 protein: CASRLQGSSGANVLTF; CDR3 DNA: TGTGCCAGCAGACTACAGGGTAGCAGTGGGGCCAACGTCCTGACTTTC
V gene: TRBV11-2; J gene: TRBJ1-1; clone size: few; D gene: -; CDR3 protein: CASSLARSKAFF; CDR3 DNA: TGTGCCAGCAGCTTAGCTCGGAGTAAGGCTTTCTTT
V gene: TRBV28; J gene: TRBJ1-4; clone size: -; D gene: TRBD1; CDR3 protein: CARKRDSLNEKLFF; CDR3 DNA: TGTGCCAGGAAACGGGACAGCCTTAATGAAAAACTGTTTTTT
V gene: TRBV30; J gene: TRBJ2-2; clone size: -; D gene: -; CDR3 protein: CAWNAIQGTGELFF; CDR3 DNA: TGTGCCTGGAACGCGATACAGGGCACCGGGGAGCTGTTTTTT
V gene: TRBV5-1; J gene: TRBJ2-5; clone size: -; D gene: -; CDR3 protein: CASSSGRGGETQYF; CDR3 DNA: TGCGCCAGCAGCTCGGGTAGGGGAGGAGAGACCCAGTACTTC
V gene: TRBV5-4; J gene: TRBJ1-2; clone size: -; D gene: -; CDR3 protein: CASSPTVGTGGYTF; CDR3 DNA: TGTGCCAGCAGCCCCACGGTTGGGACTGGAGGCTACACCTTC
V gene: TRBV5-6; J gene: TRBJ1-5; clone size: -; D gene: TRBD1; CDR3 protein: CASSSGTGMQPQHF; CDR3 DNA: TGTGCCAGCAGCTCCGGGACAGGGATGCAGCCCCAGCATTTT
V gene: TRBV7-2; J gene: TRBJ2-7; clone size: -; D gene: -; CDR3 protein: CASSLAQGYYEQYF; CDR3 DNA: TGTGCCAGCAGCTTGGCACAGGGATATTACGAGCAGTACTTC
V gene: TRBV6-2/TRBV6-3; J gene: TRBJ1-4; clone size: once; D gene: -; CDR3 protein: CASSYSDTGRRKLFF; CDR3 DNA: TGTGCCAGCAGTTACTCTGATACAGGGCGGCGAAAACTGTTTTTT
V gene: TRBV18; J gene: TRBJ1-6; clone size: -; D gene: TRBD1; CDR3 protein: CASSKDRGKDSPLHF; CDR3 DNA: TGTGCCAGCTCTAAAGACAGGGGGAAGGATTCACCCCTCCACTTT
V gene: TRBV5-1; J gene: TRBJ2-7; clone size: few; D gene: TRBD1; CDR3 protein: CASSLGDRGRLDEQYF; CDR3 DNA: TGCGCCAGCAGCTTGGGTGACAGGGGGCGTCTCGACGAGCAGTACTTC
V gene: TRBV19; J gene: TRBJ1-1; clone size: -; D gene: -; CDR3 protein: CASSIFRGGTEAFF; CDR3 DNA: TGTGCCAGTAGTATTTTCAGGGGTGGGACTGAAGCTTTCTTT
V gene: TRBV12-3/TRBV12-4; J gene: TRBJ1-2; clone size: -; D gene: -; CDR3 protein: CASSLVGGGGYTF; CDR3 DNA: TGTGCCAGCAGTTTAGTAGGGGGGGGCGGCTACACCTTC
V gene: TRBV27; J gene: TRBJ2-1; clone size: -; D gene: -; CDR3 protein: CASSLNFVSGSYNEQFF; CDR3 DNA: TGTGCCAGCAGTTTAAATTTTGTTAGCGGCTCCTACAATGAGCAGTTCTTC
V gene: TRBV2; J gene: TRBJ2-1; clone size: -; D gene: -; CDR3 protein: CASSADSGVSYNEQFF; CDR3 DNA: TGTGCCAGCAGTGCCGATAGCGGAGTATCCTACAATGAGCAGTTCTTC
V gene: TRBV27; J gene: TRBJ2-1; clone size: -; D gene: TRBD1; CDR3 protein: CASSSGTEPYNEQFF; CDR3 DNA: TGTGCCAGCAGCTCGGGGACAGAGCCCTACAATGAGCAGTTCTTC
V gene: TRBV14; J gene: TRBJ1-2; clone size: -; D gene: TRBD1; CDR3 protein: CASSLSDRVYGYTF; CDR3 DNA: TGTGCCAGCAGCCTTTCGGACAGGGTCTATGGCTACACCTTC
V gene: TRBV6-2/TRBV6-3; J gene: TRBJ1-5; clone size: -; D gene: -; CDR3 protein: CASSSPNQPQHF; CDR3 DNA: TGTGCCAGCAGTAGCCCCAATCAGCCCCAGCATTTT
V gene: TRBV30; J gene: TRBJ1-6; clone size: -; D gene: -; CDR3 protein: CAWSLGRVASPLHF; CDR3 DNA: TGTGCCTGGAGTTTGGGCAGGGTGGCTTCACCCCTCCACTTT
V gene: TRBV5-1; J gene: TRBJ1-2; clone size: -; D gene: -; CDR3 protein: CASSLAEQLLNYGYTF; CDR3 DNA: TGCGCCAGCAGCTTGGCCGAACAGCTCCTTAACTATGGCTACACCTTC
V gene: TRBV7-6; J gene: TRBJ2-2; clone size: -; D gene: -; CDR3 protein: CASSFSHAAGRNTGELFF; CDR3 DNA: TGTGCCAGCAGCTTTTCCCATGCAGCAGGGCGCAACACCGGGGAGCTGTTTTTT
V gene: TRBV6-2/TRBV6-3; J gene: TRBJ1-1; clone size: -; D gene: TRBD1; CDR3 protein: CASSYATGEAFF; CDR3 DNA: TGTGCCAGCAGTTACGCGACAGGGGAAGCTTTCTTT
V gene: TRBV5-1; J gene: TRBJ2-7; clone size: -; D gene: TRBD1; CDR3 protein: CASSLRQGNYEQYF; CDR3 DNA: TGCGCCAGCAGCTTAAGACAGGGGAACTACGAGCAGTACTTC
V gene: TRBV9; J gene: TRBJ1-2; clone size: -; D gene: -; CDR3 protein: CASSDNHKFNYGYTF; CDR3 DNA: TGTGCCAGCAGCGACAACCACAAGTTTAACTATGGCTACACCTTC
V gene: TRBV13; J gene: TRBJ1-2; clone size: -; D gene: -; CDR3 protein: CASSSGRGGYTF; CDR3 DNA: TGTGCCAGCAGCTCCGGACGAGGGGGCTACACCTTC
V gene: TRBV28; J gene: TRBJ2-1; clone size: -; D gene: TRBD1; CDR3 protein: CATSLQGANEQFF; CDR3 DNA: TGTGCCACCTCGCTACAGGGGGCCAATGAGCAGTTCTTC
V gene: TRBV24-1; J gene: TRBJ1-5; clone size: -; D gene: -; CDR3 protein: CATSGQGNQPQHF; CDR3 DNA: TGTGCCACCAGTGGACAGGGCAATCAGCCCCAGCATTTT
V gene: TRBV7-9; J gene: TRBJ2-2; clone size: -; D gene: -; CDR3 protein: CASSPYGELFF; CDR3 DNA: TGTGCCAGCAGCCCGTACGGGGAGCTGTTTTTT
V gene: TRBV2; J gene: TRBJ2-6; clone size: -; D gene: TRBD2; CDR3 protein: CASSEAGLAASGANVLTF; CDR3 DNA: TGTGCCAGCAGTGAAGCAGGACTAGCGGCTTCTGGGGCCAACGTCCTGACTTTC
V gene: TRBV27; J gene: TRBJ1-2; clone size: -; D gene: TRBD1; CDR3 protein: CASSPDRSWGYTF; CDR3 DNA: TGTGCCAGCAGTCCGGACAGGAGCTGGGGCTACACCTTC
V gene: TRBV7-2; J gene: TRBJ2-3; clone size: -; D gene: TRBD2; CDR3 protein: CASSQLAGGKTDTQYF; CDR3 DNA: TGTGCCAGCAGCCAACTAGCGGGAGGAAAGACAGATACGCAGTATTTT
V gene: TRBV5-6; J gene: TRBJ2-1; clone size: -; D gene: -; CDR3 protein: CASSLTGQGSINEQFF; CDR3 DNA: TGTGCCAGCAGCTTGACTGGGCAGGGTTCGATCAATGAGCAGTTCTTC
V gene: TRBV24-1; J gene: TRBJ1-2; clone size: -; D gene: -; CDR3 protein: CATSDETAYGYTF; CDR3 DNA: TGTGCCACCAGTGATGAGACAGCCTATGGCTACACCTTC